Sequencing of this T cell receptor (beta chain) was carried out in a study of PD-L1 blockade in urothelial cancer. Study as a whole: T cells numbered a median of roughly 150,000 in the blood samples. Study outcomes and limitations: Blood clones associated with the tumor expanded more at 3 weeks in durable-benefit patients.

Assay: immunoSEQ multiplex PCR; the TCRdb copy retains only in-frame clones and omits some. This table has 120,000 or so clones, about 84% appearing once. Time point noted: peripheral blood 6 weeks after treatment start. Between 1 and 8 samples, pretreatment and on-treatment, were given by each patient. Concerning this clone: The antigen remains unidentified.

Sequencing used PBMCs, obtained around atezolizumab (anti-PD-L1) treatment. This clonotype was obtained from a man over 45 with urothelial cancer.

This CDR3 reads CASSSKGPGGETQYF. Written as DNA, the CDR3 is TGCGCCAGCAGCTCGAAGGGACCCGGGGGGGAGACCCAGTACTTC. J is TRBJ2-5 and V is TRBV5-1, with TRBD2 identical over 7 bases. Germline V gene sequence: CDR1 SGHRS, CDR2 YFSETQ. V trimming: 3 bases; J trimming: 5 bases; junction bases outside the gene matches: 10. CDR3 length: 15 residues. Combining the CDR3 with reference TRBV5-1 and TRBJ2-5 gives the whole variable domain KAGVTQTPRYLIKTRGQQVTLSCSPISGHRSVSWYQQTPGQGLQFLFEYFSETQRNKGNFPGRFSGRQFSNSRSEMNVSTLELGDSALYLCASSSKGPGGETQYFGPGTRLLVL.